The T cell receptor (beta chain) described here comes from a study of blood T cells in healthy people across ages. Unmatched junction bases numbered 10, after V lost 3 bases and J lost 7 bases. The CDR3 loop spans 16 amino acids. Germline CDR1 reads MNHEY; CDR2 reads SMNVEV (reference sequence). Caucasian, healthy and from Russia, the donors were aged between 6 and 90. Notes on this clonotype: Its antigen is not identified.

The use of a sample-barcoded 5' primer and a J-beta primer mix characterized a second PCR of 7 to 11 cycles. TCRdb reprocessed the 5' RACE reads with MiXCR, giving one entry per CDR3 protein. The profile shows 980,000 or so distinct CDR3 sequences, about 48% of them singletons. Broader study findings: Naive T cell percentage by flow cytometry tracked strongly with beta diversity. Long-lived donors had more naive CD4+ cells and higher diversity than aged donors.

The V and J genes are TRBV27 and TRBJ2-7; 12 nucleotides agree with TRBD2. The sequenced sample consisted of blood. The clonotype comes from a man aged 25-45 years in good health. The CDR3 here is CASSLTSGGTHNEQYF. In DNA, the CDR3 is TGTGCCAGCAGTTTGACTAGCGGGGGAACTCACAATGAGCAGTACTTC.